The 17 T cell receptor beta chains given below trace back to one sample, sequenced in a study of identical twins. TCRdb redid the calling of the 5' RACE reads with MiXCR, one entry per CDR3 protein. The sample has 17,000 or so distinct CDR3 sequences; around 70% are singletons. The sequenced sample was memory (CD45RO+) T cells sorted from blood. These receptors were taken from a woman aged 18 to 35 in good health. This table probably holds off-target reads from a library built for another chain.

CDR3 bases: TGTGCCAGCAGCTTAGCTAGCGGGAGGGCCCAGAATGAGCAGTTCTTC. It codes for CASSLASGRAQNEQFF. The chain has TRBV11-3 and TRBJ2-1; 12 bases fit TRBD2. Losses at the gene ends were 1 base for V and 7 bases for J; bases not matched to a gene: 5. CDR1 and CDR2 from the germline V gene are SGHNT and YENEEA. The CDR3 runs to 16 residues.

V gene TRBV5-1 combines with J gene TRBJ1-1; D ambiguous. V was trimmed by 4 bases and J by 3 bases, leaving 13 bases between them. CDR3 length: 14 residues. Germline loops: CDR1 SGHRS, CDR2 YFSETQ. CDR3 amino acids: CASSLRVPDTEAFF. The CDR3 DNA sequence: TGCGCCAGCAGCCTCCGGGTTCCGGACACTGAAGCTTTCTTT.

The count of this clonotype is one. The chain links TRBV28 to TRBJ2-1; no clear D gene. The CDR3 consists of 11 residues. Per the germline V gene, CDR1 is MDHEN and CDR2 is SYDVKM. V lost 4 bases, J lost 7 bases, and 5 bases lay in between. The CDR3 DNA follows: TGTGCCAGCAGTTGGTTAAATGAGCAGTTCTTC. It is translated as CASSWLNEQFF.

This chain links TRBV3-1 with TRBJ2-3; TRBD1 might be the D (6 bases). This CDR3 is 15 amino acids long. Germline values: CDR1 LGHDT, CDR2 YNNKEL (reference sequence). Trimming left V 3 bases short and J 7 bases short, with 17 bases between. CDR3: CASSQGAFSTNTQYF. In DNA form, the CDR3 reads TGTGCCAGCAGCCAGGGGGCGTTTTCCACCAATACGCAGTATTTT.

The chain couples TRBV6-5 to TRBJ2-5, with D perhaps TRBD2 (5 bases). CDR1 is MNHEY, CDR2 SVGAGI, per germline. CDR3 length: 15 residues. Trimming shortened V by 0 bases and J by 3 bases, and 11 bases separated the two germline ends. CDR3 loop: CASSYSAGIEETQYF. In DNA form, the CDR3 reads TGTGCCAGCAGTTACTCCGCCGGGATTGAAGAGACCCAGTACTTC.

This clonotype occurred once. The chain combines TRBV11-1 with TRBJ1-1, with a possible D match to TRBD1 (5 bases). This CDR3 has 16 residues. Germline V CDR1 and CDR2: SGHAT, FQDESV (reference sequence). The germline V and J ends were trimmed by 4 bases and 1 base, with 16 bases remaining between them. The CDR3 DNA reads TGTGCCAGCAGCTCTACCTCCGGGGGTAGGAACACTGAAGCTTTCTTT. Translation: CASSSTSGGRNTEAFF.

This clonotype appeared a few times. This chain links TRBV27 with TRBJ2-2, with D tentatively TRBD1 or TRBD2 (5 bases each). Trimming removed 3 bases from V and 0 bases from J, with 20 bases in between. From germline, CDR1 is MNHEY and CDR2 SMNVEV (reference sequence). The CDR3 spans 19 residues. The CDR3 nucleotides are TGTGCCAGCAGTTTTGGGGGATTTTTCACTCGCGCGAACACCGGGGAGCTGTTTTTT. Translation: CASSFGGFFTRANTGELFF.

This chain joins TRBV20-1 and TRBJ2-7; D could derive from TRBD1 or TRBD2 (5 bases each). CDR3 size: 15 residues. V lost 5 bases to trimming and J lost 4 bases, with 21 bases between them. Germline V lookup: CDR1 DFQATT, CDR2 SNEGSKA (reference sequence). Written as DNA, the CDR3 is TGCAGTGCTGACGGACGGGGCGGAACGGGATACGAGCAGTACTTC. Its protein product is CSADGRGGTGYEQYF.

V is TRBV20-1 and J is TRBJ2-3, with D possibly being TRBD2 (6 bases). This CDR3 contains 12 residues. The germline gives CDR1 DFQATT, CDR2 SNEGSKA (reference sequence). The ends were cut back, 4 bases at V and 4 bases at J, with 9 bases in the middle. CDR3 region: CSATPGADTQYF. CDR3 nucleotide sequence: TGCAGTGCTACGCCGGGGGCAGATACGCAGTATTTT.

The chain employs TRBV3-1 and TRBJ1-1; D gene uncertain. The germline V gene encodes CDR1 LGHDT and CDR2 YNNKEL (reference sequence). V was pared by 4 bases and J by 1 base, with 4 bases between. This CDR3 has 12 amino acids. The CDR3 region is CASSRANTEAFF. The CDR3 DNA sequence: TGTGCCAGCAGCCGAGCGAACACTGAAGCTTTCTTT.

The chain combines TRBV4-3 with TRBJ2-7; D gene unclear. Germline assignment: CDR1 LGHNA and CDR2 YSLEER. The CDR3 has 14 amino acids. The V gene lost 1 base and the J gene lost 4 bases, with 11 bases spanning the gap. CDR3 sequence: CASSQVLTSYEQYF. CDR3 DNA: TGCGCCAGCAGCCAAGTGCTGACGTCGTACGAGCAGTACTTC.

The chain couples TRBV29-1 to TRBJ2-2, with TRBD1 matching over 7 bases. CDR1 and CDR2 from the germline V gene are SQVTM and ANQGSEA. J gave up 8 bases and V 5 bases, and 5 bases lay outside the gene matches. There are 12 residues in the CDR3. Here the CDR3 DNA reads TGCAGCGTTAAGGGGGCCGGTGGGGAGCTGTTTTTT. As protein: CSVKGAGGELFF.

V gene TRBV29-1 combines with J gene TRBJ2-1; TRBD1 matches at 7 bases. Germline lookup yields CDR1 SQVTM and CDR2 ANQGSEA. This CDR3 has 13 residues. Germline trimming cut 4 bases from V and 5 bases from J; bases unmatched to any gene: 5. CDR3 sequence (DNA): TGCAGCGTTGGACAGGGCCTGAACAATGAGCAGTTCTTC. It translates to CSVGQGLNNEQFF.

The chain combines TRBV7-2 with TRBJ2-4; 7 nucleotides agree with TRBD2. Trimming took 1 base from V and 4 from J; bases not matched to a gene: 1. The CDR3 runs 14 residues. Germline loops: CDR1 SGHTA, CDR2 FQGNSA. The CDR3 DNA reads as TGTGCCAGCAGCTTAGGGCGGGAGAAAAACATTCAGTACTTC. This translates into CASSLGREKNIQYF.

This clonotype has just a few counts. This chain links TRBV10-2 with TRBJ1-1, with TRBD1 identical over 7 bases. Trimming took 5 bases from V and 1 from J; bases not matched to a gene: 4. This CDR3 has 14 amino acids. CDR1 is WSHSY and CDR2 is SAAADI in the germline V gene. CDR3 protein: CASSRQGQNTEAFF. For the CDR3, the DNA is TGCGCCAGCAGTAGACAGGGACAGAACACTGAAGCTTTCTTT.

The rearrangement uses TRBV2 and TRBJ2-4, with a tentative D call TRBD2 (6 bases). Trimming removed 9 bases from V and 6 bases from J, with 12 bases in between. The CDR3 totals 12 residues. Germline CDR1 is SNHLY and CDR2 is FYNNEI. The DNA for the CDR3 is TGTGCCAGTCGACTAGTAGCAAACATTCAGTACTTC. Amino acids: CASRLVANIQYF.

In nucleotides, the CDR3 is TGTGCCTGGAGGGGAGCGAGTGAGCAGTTCTTC. It translates to CAWRGASEQFF. This chain links TRBV30 with TRBJ2-1, with D possibly matching TRBD2 (5 bases). The V gene lost 3 bases and the J gene lost 9 bases, with 9 bases spanning the gap. CDR1 is GTSNPN and CDR2 is SVGIG in the germline V gene (reference sequence). This CDR3 region has 11 residues.